The rows below give T cell receptor beta chains drawn from one sample of a study of cytomegalovirus exposure and HLA in healthy donors. Using immunoSEQ multiplex PCR, the repertoire was profiled, and TCRdb retains in-frame clones only, with some absent. The sample lists 45,000 to 75,000 clones, about 70% occurring once. The sequenced material came from PBMCs. These TCRs come from an older woman in good health and CMV-seropositive. The CDR3 runs from the conserved cysteine through the conserved F or W. The order of the fields is D gene, clone size, J gene, V gene, CDR3 DNA, CDR3 protein. A D gene is named only where the DNA matches it firmly. Clone size, where shown, is once, few, many, or a class for clones that have expanded.

TRBD2,-,TRBJ2-3,TRBV10-3,TGTGCCATCAGTGAGCCGGGGACTAAGGAAGATACGCAGTATTTT,CAISEPGTKEDTQYF
-,once,TRBJ2-1,TRBV6-1,TGTGCCAGCAGTGAAACCCCGAGCTCCTACAATGAGCAGTTCTTC,CASSETPSSYNEQFF
-,few,TRBJ2-5,TRBV5-1,TGCGCCAGCAGCTTGGCCCAGGGGAGGGGCCTCCAAGAGACCCAGTACTTC,CASSLAQGRGLQETQYF
TRBD2,few,TRBJ2-3,TRBV9,TGTGCCAGCAGCGTAGCAGGTGCTGGACTAGCGGGAAGAGATACGCAGTATTTT,CASSVAGAGLAGRDTQYF
TRBD1,-,TRBJ1-6,TRBV6-5,TGTGCCAGCGGGGAATCAGACAGGGGAATATCACCCCTCCACTTT,CASGESDRGISPLHF
TRBD2,-,TRBJ2-5,TRBV7-6,TGTGCCAGCAGCCCAGGTCTAGTCGGGACTAGCCTTTTCCGGCGAGAGACCCAGTACTTC,CASSPGLVGTSLFRRETQYF
-,-,TRBJ1-2,TRBV7-9,TGTGCCAGCAGCCCACAAGGGGAGGACTATGGCTACACCTTC,CASSPQGEDYGYTF
-,-,TRBJ1-5,TRBV28,TGTGCCAGCAGTTTGGTGGAGGGCAATCAGCCCCAGCATTTT,CASSLVEGNQPQHF
-,-,TRBJ1-2,TRBV7-2,TGTGCCAGCAGCTTAAGAGGAAATGGCTACACCTTC,CASSLRGNGYTF
-,few,TRBJ2-7,TRBV27,TGTTCCAGCAGTTTGTCGAGGGCGGGCCTCAACGAGCAGTACTTC,CSSSLSRAGLNEQYF
-,many,TRBJ1-2,TRBV7-2,TGTGCCAGCACCTCTAACTATGGCTACACCTTC,CASTSNYGYTF
-,few,TRBJ2-5,TRBV12-5,TGTGCTAGTGGTTTGGTAGAGGTTGGGACCCAGTACTTC,CASGLVEVGTQYF
TRBD1,-,TRBJ2-1,TRBV30,TGTGCCTCATTGCACTTGACAGGGAGCTCCTACAATGAGCAGTTCTTC,CASLHLTGSSYNEQFF
-,-,TRBJ1-2,TRBV28,TGTGCCAGCAGCTTGAGGTTTGGCTACACCTTC,CASSLRFGYTF
TRBD1,-,TRBJ2-3,TRBV5-4,TGTGCCAGCAGCTTGACAGGGGGCGCCTCAGATACGCAGTATTTT,CASSLTGGASDTQYF
-,few,TRBJ2-3,TRBV9,TGTGCCAGCAGCAGGAGCCGACTTGACACAGATACGCAGTATTTT,CASSRSRLDTDTQYF
-,-,TRBJ1-5,TRBV19,TGTGCCAGTAGTATAGACGGCAATCAGCCCCAGCATTTT,CASSIDGNQPQHF
-,-,TRBJ1-1,TRBV11-2,TGTGCCAGCAGCTTAGACGGGTGGTATAACACTGAAGCTTTCTTT,CASSLDGWYNTEAFF
-,-,TRBJ2-2,TRBV7-9,TGTGCCAGCAGCTTAGCGACCGGGGTTACCGGGGAGCTGTTTTTT,CASSLATGVTGELFF
-,many,TRBJ2-1,TRBV18,TGTGCCAGCTCGGTACAAAATGAGCAGTTCTTC,CASSVQNEQFF
-,few,TRBJ1-1,TRBV7-2,TGTGCCAGCAGCCCGGGCTGGATTGAGGGTGAAGCTTTCTTT,CASSPGWIEGEAFF
-,-,TRBJ1-4,TRBV2,TGTGCCAGCAGGAGAGACATCCGGGAAAAACTGTTTTTT,CASRRDIREKLFF
-,-,TRBJ2-7,TRBV5-1,TGCGCCAGCAGCCCCGGGGACTTCGGCTACGAGCAGTACTTC,CASSPGDFGYEQYF
-,-,TRBJ1-2,TRBV7-8,TGTGCCAGCAGCTCATACAGAGTTATGTATGGCTACACCTTC,CASSSYRVMYGYTF
-,few,TRBJ2-1,TRBV19,TGTGCCAGTAGGAAACGGGGGACCCTCGGCAATGAGCAGTTCTTC,CASRKRGTLGNEQFF
TRBD1,-,TRBJ2-7,TRBV4-1,TGCGCCAGCAGCCAATCCTATTCCGGGACAGGAGAAAAAGGTCTGTACTTC,CASSQSYSGTGEKGLYF
TRBD1,-,TRBJ1-2,TRBV5-4,TGTGCCAGCACCCCGGACAGGGCCAACTATGGCTACACCTTC,CASTPDRANYGYTF
TRBD2,few,TRBJ2-3,TRBV6-5,TGTGCCAGCAGGCGGGGGAACACAGATACGCAGTATTTT,CASRRGNTDTQYF
-,-,TRBJ1-1,TRBV2,TGTGCCAGCAGCGAGCGGCAGAACACTGAAGCTTTCTTT,CASSERQNTEAFF
-,-,TRBJ2-7,TRBV7-9,TGTGCCAGCAGCAGGACGGGGGGCCGGCGCGAGCAGTACTTC,CASSRTGGRREQYF
-,-,TRBJ2-7,TRBV5-6,TGTGCCAGCAGCCCCTGGGGCGTGGTTGGCTACGAGCAGTACTTC,CASSPWGVVGYEQYF
TRBD1,-,TRBJ2-2,TRBV7-9,TGTGCCAGCAGCCTGGGACAGGGGGCCGGGGAGCTGTTTTTT,CASSLGQGAGELFF
-,-,TRBJ1-2,TRBV5-1,TGCGCCAGCAGCTTGGCGGGCAGGGAGGGGAATGGCTACACCTTC,CASSLAGREGNGYTF
TRBD2,-,TRBJ2-5,TRBV14,TGTGCCAGCAGCCTAAGCGGGGGGCGGGAGACCCAGTACTTC,CASSLSGGRETQYF
-,once,TRBJ1-2,TRBV9,TGTGCCAGCAGCGTAGAGGGGACACGTTGGCATGGCTACACCTTC,CASSVEGTRWHGYTF
TRBD2,few,TRBJ2-3,TRBV6-5,TGTGCCAGCAGTTCTAGCGGGGGGGCCCCAGATACGCAGTATTTT,CASSSSGGAPDTQYF
-,few,TRBJ1-1,TRBV7-2,TGTGCCAGCAGCCCGGAGGGTTTCGGGAAAGCTTACACTGAAGCTTTCTTT,CASSPEGFGKAYTEAFF
-,few,TRBJ1-6,TRBV4-2,TGTGCCAGCAGCCAAGATCTACAGGAGTTCTCTAATTCACCCCTCCACTTT,CASSQDLQEFSNSPLHF
-,once,TRBJ2-7,TRBV6-1,TGTGCCAGCAGTGAGACGCCCGGGACTGTAGGCCACGAGCAGTACTTC,CASSETPGTVGHEQYF
-,-,TRBJ2-2,TRBV5-1,TGCGCCAGCAGCTTGGATGGCAGGAACACCGGGGAGCTGTTTTTT,CASSLDGRNTGELFF
-,-,TRBJ1-4,TRBV2,TGTGCCAGCAGTGATCTCCCAGGGACTAATGAAAAACTGTTTTTT,CASSDLPGTNEKLFF
-,few,TRBJ1-1,TRBV27,TGTGCCAGCAGTTTAGGGGGACACACCACTGAAGCTTTCTTT,CASSLGGHTTEAFF
-,-,TRBJ1-2,TRBV4-3,TGCGCCAGCAGCCCCATTTACGGTAGCTATGGCTACACCTTC,CASSPIYGSYGYTF
TRBD2,few,TRBJ2-1,TRBV2,TGTGCCAGCAGATGGGGGACTAGCGAATACAATGAGCAGTTCTTC,CASRWGTSEYNEQFF
TRBD1,-,TRBJ2-7,TRBV5-4,TGTGCCAGCAGCCAAGTCAGGGACAGTCTCTCCTACGAGCAGTACTTC,CASSQVRDSLSYEQYF
-,once,TRBJ2-6,TRBV5-1,TGCGCCAGCAGCTTATGGGGCGATTCTGGGGCCAACGTCCTGACTTTC,CASSLWGDSGANVLTF
-,-,TRBJ2-3,TRBV5-1,TGCGCCAGCAGAGACGGGTGGACTAGCACAGATACGCAGTATTTT,CASRDGWTSTDTQYF
TRBD1,few,TRBJ2-3,TRBV5-4,TGTGCCAGCAGCTTGGGGACAGGGGTTTTCACAGATACGCAGTATTTT,CASSLGTGVFTDTQYF
-,-,TRBJ1-2,TRBV6-5,TGTGCCAGCAGTGCTTTAGAGGGAATCTATGGCTACACCTTC,CASSALEGIYGYTF
-,-,TRBJ1-1,TRBV2,TGTGCCAGCGGGGACATGGAAATGAACACTGAAGCTTTCTTT,CASGDMEMNTEAFF
-,-,TRBJ2-1,TRBV13,TGTGCCAGCAGCTTTGGTCCGAAAGCCGAGCAGTTCTTC,CASSFGPKAEQFF